The 28 T cell receptor beta chains presented below share a single source sample, sequenced in a study of patients and donors after allogeneic stem cell transplantation. TCRdb ran MiXCR on the RT-PCR reads and lists one entry per CDR3 protein. The data contain some 880,000 distinct CDR3 sequences, about a sixth of them singletons. The sample was blood, either unsorted or a sorted T cell fraction (not recorded which). The receptors come from a human donor who was either an allogeneic HSCT recipient or a stem cell or donor lymphocyte infusion donor (not recorded which). It is not recorded whose cells these are; they may come from a transplant donor.

This clonotype was seen only a few times. This chain joins TRBV28 and TRBJ2-7, with a tentative D call TRBD2 (5 bases). Germline V gene lookup returns CDR1 MDHEN and CDR2 SYDVKM. CDR3 length: 15 residues. Trimming shortened V by 4 bases and J by 2 bases, and 15 bases separated the two germline ends. The CDR3 bases are TGTGCCAGCAGTTGGGGTGGGAAGGGAGCCTACGAGCAGTACTTC. This encodes CASSWGGKGAYEQYF.

This clonotype occurred a few times. The chain combines TRBV20-1 with TRBJ1-5, with 9 nucleotides matching TRBD1. CDR1 and CDR2 from the germline V gene are DFQATT and SNEGSKA (reference sequence). Losses at the gene ends were 3 bases for V and 3 bases for J; bases not matched to a gene: 15. The CDR3 spans 18 residues. Here the CDR3 DNA reads TGCAGTGCTAGGGGGCGATACAGGGGGCAGGTTCCCAATCAGCCCCAGCATTTT. Translation gives CSARGRYRGQVPNQPQHF.

CDR3 residues: CASSLEGSGFYEQYF. The CDR3 DNA is TGCGCCAGCAGCTTGGAGGGCTCAGGTTTCTACGAGCAGTACTTC. The chain couples TRBV5-1 to TRBJ2-7; D not resolved. CDR1 and CDR2 from the germline V gene are SGHRS and YFSETQ. V lost 0 bases, J lost 3 bases, and 13 bases lay in between. This CDR3 spans 15 amino acids. The full variable domain, with the rest looked up from reference TRBV5-1 and TRBJ2-7, is KAGVTQTPRYLIKTRGQQVTLSCSPISGHRSVSWYQQTPGQGLQFLFEYFSETQRNKGNFPGRFSGRQFSNSRSEMNVSTLELGDSALYLCASSLEGSGFYEQYFGPGTRLTVT.

At least ten counts were recorded for this clonotype. The chain uses TRBV20-1 and TRBJ1-5, with 8 nucleotides matching TRBD1. Germline V CDR1 and CDR2: DFQATT, SNEGSKA (reference sequence). The V segment lost 0 bases and the J segment 4 bases; nucleotides outside the gene matches: 2. This CDR3 is built from 14 residues. CDR3 sequence reads: CSARDNRGNQPQHF. CDR3 bases: TGCAGTGCTAGAGATAACAGGGGGAATCAGCCCCAGCATTTT.

This clonotype has just one count. The J gene is TRBJ2-2, the V gene TRBV3-1; possible D gene TRBD2, 5 bases. The germline V and J ends were trimmed by 0 bases and 7 bases, with 21 bases remaining between them. The CDR3 is made up of 18 amino acids. The germline V gene has CDR1 LGHDT and CDR2 YNNKEL (reference sequence). The CDR3: CASSQEAPRTSGDGELFF. The CDR3 DNA is TGTGCCAGCAGCCAAGAAGCCCCACGGACCTCCGGGGACGGGGAGCTGTTTTTT.

This clonotype was observed a few times. This chain links TRBV20-1 with TRBJ1-1, with 7 nucleotides matching TRBD1. The V segment lost 4 bases and the J segment 5 bases; nucleotides outside the gene matches: 10. CDR1 and CDR2 from the germline V gene are DFQATT and SNEGSKA (reference sequence). The CDR3 is made up of 14 amino acids. In DNA form, the CDR3 reads TGCAGTGCTAAAAGGGACAGTTCCAAGACTGAAGCTTTCTTT. This gives the protein CSAKRDSSKTEAFF.

V and J are TRBV20-1 and TRBJ2-1, with D possibly called TRBD1 or TRBD2 (5 bases each). Trimming took off 3 bases at V and 8 bases at J, with 14 bases between the two ends. Germline CDR1 and CDR2: DFQATT and SNEGSKA (reference sequence). The length of the CDR3 is 13 residues. The CDR3 sequence is CSASGTDVYEQFF. As DNA, the CDR3 is TGCAGTGCTAGTGGGACCGATGTTTATGAGCAGTTCTTC.

The chain uses TRBV24-1 and TRBJ2-1, with TRBD1 as a possible D gene (6 bases). The germline V gene encodes CDR1 KGHDR and CDR2 SFDVKD. Trimming removed 3 bases at V and 6 bases at J, with 11 bases between. The CDR3 totals 14 residues. The CDR3 loop is CATSDIRDTNEQFF. In nucleotides, the CDR3 is TGTGCCACCAGTGATATCCGGGACACCAATGAGCAGTTCTTC.

This clonotype appeared many times. V and J are TRBV20-1 and TRBJ1-5, with 7 bases lining up with TRBD1. The CDR3 covers 14 residues. Germline V gene data show CDR1 as DFQATT and CDR2 as SNEGSKA (reference sequence). The junction had 2 bases not matched to a gene; V was cut back by 3 bases and J by 0 bases. CDR3 loop: CSASTGDSNQPQHF. CDR3 DNA sequence: TGCAGTGCTAGCACAGGGGATAGCAATCAGCCCCAGCATTTT.

This clonotype was observed a handful of times. The chain joins TRBV6-1 to TRBJ2-2; the D call may be TRBD1 or TRBD2 (5 bases each). This CDR3 region has 17 residues. Trimming removed 6 bases at V and 1 base at J, with 18 bases between. Looked up from germline, CDR1 is MNHNS and CDR2 is SASEGT. Here the CDR3 reads CASSDPLGPGNTGELFF. The CDR3 bases are TGTGCCAGCAGCGACCCACTGGGACCGGGGAACACCGGGGAGCTGTTTTTT.

The J gene is TRBJ1-2, the V gene TRBV20-1; TRBD1 might be the D (5 bases). Germline loops: CDR1 DFQATT, CDR2 SNEGSKA (reference sequence). The CDR3 totals 13 residues. The V gene lost 1 base and the J gene lost 8 bases, with 14 bases spanning the gap. Written as DNA, the CDR3 is TGCAGTGCTAGAGTCGGGGGAGGTGGGGGCTACACCTTC. Protein product: CSARVGGGGGYTF.

The V call is TRBV14, the J call TRBJ2-1; D gene uncertain. The CDR3 totals 11 residues. Germline V gene data show CDR1 as SGHDN and CDR2 as FVKESK. The V and J ends lost 3 bases and 10 bases respectively, with 7 bases between them. CDR3 loop: CASSHGSEQFF. The DNA of the CDR3 is TGTGCCAGCAGCCACGGGTCGGAGCAGTTCTTC.

The J gene is TRBJ2-1, the V gene TRBV7-9; 7 bases align to TRBD1. Germline values: CDR1 SEHNR, CDR2 FQNEAQ (reference sequence). The CDR3 spans 16 residues. The V gene end was trimmed by 3 bases and the J gene end by 2 bases; junction bases not matched to a gene: 7. This CDR3 is CASSLVDRAPYNEQFF. As DNA, the CDR3 is TGTGCCAGCAGCTTGGTCGACAGGGCGCCCTACAATGAGCAGTTCTTC. The full variable domain, rest sourced from reference TRBV7-9 and TRBJ2-1, is DTGVSQNPRHKITKRGQNVTFRCDPISEHNRLYWYRQTLGQGPEFLTYFQNEAQLEKSRLLSDRFSAERPKGSFSTLEIQRTEQGDSAMYLCASSLVDRAPYNEQFFGPGTRLTVL.

The rearrangement uses TRBV3-1 and TRBJ2-1; 9 bases agree with TRBD1. Trimming removed 3 bases from V and 0 bases from J; junction bases left unmatched: 24. CDR1 LGHDT and CDR2 YNNKEL come from the germline V gene (reference sequence). There are 23 residues in the CDR3. The CDR3, as DNA: TGTGCCAGCAGCCACCCCAAGACGTACAGGGGGCGTACCGACAGCAGCTCCTACAATGAGCAGTTCTTC. Residues: CASSHPKTYRGRTDSSSYNEQFF.

This chain's CDR3 is CATSETGGGTWGGYTF. CDR3 sequence (DNA): TGTGCCACCAGTGAAACCGGCGGAGGGACGTGGGGTGGCTACACCTTC. This rearrangement joins TRBV24-1 to TRBJ1-2; tentative D call: TRBD1 (5 bases). V lost 4 bases and J lost 7, with 21 bases in between. This CDR3 region has 16 residues. Germline CDR1 and CDR2: KGHDR and SFDVKD.

The CDR3 loop is CASSQAGTSAHEQYF. CDR3 DNA sequence: TGTGCCAGCAGCCAAGCCGGGACTAGCGCCCACGAGCAGTACTTC. This rearrangement joins TRBV3-1 to TRBJ2-7; 10 positions agree with TRBD2. CDR3 length: 15 amino acids. Germline V gene data show CDR1 as LGHDT and CDR2 as YNNKEL (reference sequence). Germline trimming cut 1 base from V and 5 bases from J; bases unmatched to any gene: 5.

This clonotype was detected a few times. The CDR3 here is CSARDSQGDEKLFF. CDR3 nucleotides: TGCAGTGCTAGAGATAGCCAGGGAGACGAAAAACTGTTTTTT. J is TRBJ1-4 and V is TRBV20-1, with D maybe TRBD1 (5 bases). This CDR3 contains 14 residues. V was clipped by 0 bases and J by 8 bases, with 13 bases between them. The V gene's germline CDR1 is DFQATT and CDR2 SNEGSKA (reference sequence).

The chain combines TRBV29-1 with TRBJ2-2, with 9 positions matching TRBD1. CDR1 is SQVTM, CDR2 ANQGSEA, per germline. The CDR3 is made up of 16 amino acids. Losses at the gene ends were 3 bases for V and 4 bases for J; bases not matched to a gene: 9. CDR3 in amino acids: CSVESLQGAGTGELFF. DNA for the CDR3: TGCAGCGTTGAGAGTCTACAGGGGGCGGGCACCGGGGAGCTGTTTTTT.

This clonotype showed up just a few times. V is TRBV29-1 and J is TRBJ2-7, with D perhaps TRBD1 (6 bases). The germline V and J ends were trimmed by 8 bases and 0 bases, with 17 bases remaining between them. CDR3 size: 14 residues. CDR1 and CDR2 from the germline V gene are SQVTM and ANQGSEA. CDR3 coding DNA: TGCAGCATTCTCGACAGGCAGTTCTCCTACGAGCAGTACTTC. It specifies CSILDRQFSYEQYF.

This clonotype was observed at least ten times. The CDR3 DNA reads TGTGCCAGCAGCCAACTAACAGGGGAAAGATACAATGAGCAGTTCTTC. Protein: CASSQLTGERYNEQFF. The genes are TRBV4-2 and TRBJ2-1; TRBD1 aligns across 7 bases. This CDR3 is built from 16 residues. The junction had 8 bases not matched to a gene; V was cut back by 2 bases and J by 4 bases. Germline V gives CDR1 LGHNA, CDR2 YNFKEQ.

This clonotype was counted between two and nine times. The chain carries TRBV4-1 and TRBJ1-5; 10 bases line up with TRBD1. CDR3 length equals 15 residues. CDR1 is MGHRA and CDR2 is YSYEKL in the germline V gene. J gave up 4 bases and V 2 bases, and 2 bases lay outside the gene matches. This CDR3 is CASSQPDRGNQPQHF. The CDR3 DNA reads TGCGCCAGCAGCCAACCGGACAGGGGGAATCAGCCCCAGCATTTT.

This clonotype was detected only a few times. The chain combines TRBV5-1 with TRBJ2-5; the D gene is possibly TRBD1 (5 bases). The CDR3 covers 17 residues. The V and J ends lost 4 bases and 4 bases respectively, with 23 bases between them. CDR1 is SGHRS and CDR2 is YFSETQ in the germline V gene. This CDR3 is CASSVVDTMTFLETQYF. CDR3 sequence (DNA): TGCGCCAGCAGCGTTGTGGACACTATGACATTTCTAGAGACCCAGTACTTC.

A note on this clonotype: Given a much more abundant clone one base away, this may be a read error. The V and J genes are TRBV4-3 and TRBJ1-2; D not resolved. CDR1 and CDR2 from the germline V gene are LGHNA and YSLEER. The CDR3 loop spans 17 amino acids. The CDR3 reads CASSQDVMGRVAYGFTF. The CDR3 region has the DNA TGCGCCAGCAGCCAAGATGTAATGGGTCGGGTCGCGTATGGCTTCACCTTC.

The chain is built from TRBV5-1 and TRBJ2-3, with 9 bases aligning to TRBD2. Looked up from germline, CDR1 is SGHRS and CDR2 is YFSETQ. Trimming removed 0 bases from V and 0 bases from J; junction bases left unmatched: 8. CDR3 length equals 18 residues. CDR3 sequence: CASSLELPTSGSTDTQYF. The CDR3 coding sequence is TGCGCCAGCAGCTTGGAGCTACCGACTAGCGGTAGCACAGATACGCAGTATTTT.

This clonotype came up a few times. The chain recombines TRBV15 with TRBJ1-1, with D hard to call. V dropped 3 bases and J dropped 4 bases, with 9 bases sitting between them. The CDR3 sequence is 13 residues long. Looked up from germline, CDR1 is LNHNV and CDR2 is YYDKDF (reference sequence). CDR3 in DNA: TGTGCCACCAGCAGCAGACCGGGCACTGAAGCTTTCTTT. As protein: CATSSRPGTEAFF.

This clonotype occurred a few times. This chain links TRBV5-1 with TRBJ1-5, with 7 bases lining up with TRBD1. The V gene end was trimmed by 4 bases and the J gene end by 3 bases; junction bases not matched to a gene: 7. From germline, CDR1 is SGHRS and CDR2 YFSETQ. The CDR3 is made up of 15 amino acids. The CDR3 region is CASSEGTDHNQPQHF. The DNA for the CDR3 is TGCGCCAGCAGCGAGGGGACAGACCACAATCAGCCCCAGCATTTT.

The chain is built from TRBV27 and TRBJ2-7, with D unresolved. Germline V CDR1 and CDR2: MNHEY, SMNVEV (reference sequence). The CDR3 is 14 amino acids. V lost 3 bases and J lost 5, with 14 bases in between. The chain's CDR3 is CASSFLPSLDEQYF. The CDR3 DNA reads TGTGCCAGCAGTTTTCTGCCCTCTTTAGACGAGCAGTACTTC.

This clonotype was detected only a few times. The V and J genes are TRBV7-2 and TRBJ1-6; D is possibly TRBD1 (5 bases). V was clipped by 5 bases and J by 8 bases, with 13 bases between them. CDR1 and CDR2 from the germline V gene are SGHTA and FQGNSA. This CDR3 spans 14 amino acids. The CDR3 DNA reads TGTGCCAGCAGCAACTCGGGGGGTTATTCACCCCTCCACTTT. It specifies CASSNSGGYSPLHF.